This is a list of T cell receptor beta chains from one sample in a study of cytotoxic CD8 clonotypes in ibrutinib-treated CLL. The table came from immunoSEQ multiplex PCR; TCRdb's copy has only in-frame clones and leaves some out. Of 120,000 to 150,000 clones in the sample, approximately 90% were seen once. The sequenced sample was PBMCs, obtained after 12 months of ibrutinib treatment. Receptors originate from a human donor with chronic lymphocytic leukemia. The CDR3 runs from the conserved cysteine through the conserved F or W.

cdr3_aa j_call v_call
CATSRGDLYEQYF TRBJ2-7 TRBV15
CASSFIFTDTQYF TRBJ2-3 TRBV27
CASSPNQGRGGYTF TRBJ1-2 TRBV27
CASSLQTGVVQETQYF TRBJ2-5 TRBV11-2
CASSLRARGNQPQHF TRBJ1-5 TRBV27
CASSLAEDTEAFF TRBJ1-1 TRBV11-2
CASSFHITGELFF TRBJ2-2 TRBV28
CASSQDRGYNEQFF TRBJ2-1 TRBV4-2
CASSTYNEQFF TRBJ2-1 TRBV6-5
CASSLTGEYEQYF TRBJ2-7 TRBV27
CASSQGPGRRNEQYF TRBJ2-7 TRBV4-3
CASSVGDSGNTIYF TRBJ1-3 TRBV9
CASSSGRGSETQYF TRBJ2-5 TRBV5-1
CASSLTGGSWAGELFF TRBJ2-2 TRBV11-2
CASRPYPGLEKETQYF TRBJ2-5 TRBV27
CASGLLLAGQETQYF TRBJ2-5 TRBV5-1